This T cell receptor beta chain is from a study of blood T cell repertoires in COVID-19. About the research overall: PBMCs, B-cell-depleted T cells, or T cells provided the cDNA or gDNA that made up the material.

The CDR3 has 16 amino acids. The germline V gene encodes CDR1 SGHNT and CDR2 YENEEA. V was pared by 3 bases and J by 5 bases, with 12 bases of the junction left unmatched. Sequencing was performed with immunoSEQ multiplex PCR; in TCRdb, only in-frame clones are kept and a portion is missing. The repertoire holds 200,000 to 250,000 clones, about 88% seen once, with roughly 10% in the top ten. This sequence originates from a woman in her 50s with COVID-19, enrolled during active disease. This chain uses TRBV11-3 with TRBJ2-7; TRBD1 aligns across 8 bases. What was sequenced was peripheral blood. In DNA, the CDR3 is TGTGCCAGCAGCTTCCCATCCCGGGACAGGACCCACGAGCAGTACTTC. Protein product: CASSFPSRDRTHEQYF.